The source of this T cell receptor beta chain is a study of technical replicates of blood from several donors. The germline V and J ends were trimmed by 1 base and 2 bases, with 13 bases remaining between them. Germline-derived CDR1 and CDR2 are SGHRS and YFSETQ. The CDR3 is 15 amino acids. Sequencing was performed with immunoSEQ multiplex PCR; in TCRdb, only in-frame clones are kept and a portion is missing. This sample has some 67,000 clones, with 95% to 98% found just once. This TCR was recovered from a human donor in good health. Sequenced: T cells isolated from PBMCs. J is TRBJ2-7 and V is TRBV5-1, with D tentatively TRBD1 (6 bases). The CDR3 spells CASSLIAGAAYEQYF. The DNA for the CDR3 is TGCGCCAGCAGCTTGATCGCAGGGGCGGCCTACGAGCAGTACTTC.